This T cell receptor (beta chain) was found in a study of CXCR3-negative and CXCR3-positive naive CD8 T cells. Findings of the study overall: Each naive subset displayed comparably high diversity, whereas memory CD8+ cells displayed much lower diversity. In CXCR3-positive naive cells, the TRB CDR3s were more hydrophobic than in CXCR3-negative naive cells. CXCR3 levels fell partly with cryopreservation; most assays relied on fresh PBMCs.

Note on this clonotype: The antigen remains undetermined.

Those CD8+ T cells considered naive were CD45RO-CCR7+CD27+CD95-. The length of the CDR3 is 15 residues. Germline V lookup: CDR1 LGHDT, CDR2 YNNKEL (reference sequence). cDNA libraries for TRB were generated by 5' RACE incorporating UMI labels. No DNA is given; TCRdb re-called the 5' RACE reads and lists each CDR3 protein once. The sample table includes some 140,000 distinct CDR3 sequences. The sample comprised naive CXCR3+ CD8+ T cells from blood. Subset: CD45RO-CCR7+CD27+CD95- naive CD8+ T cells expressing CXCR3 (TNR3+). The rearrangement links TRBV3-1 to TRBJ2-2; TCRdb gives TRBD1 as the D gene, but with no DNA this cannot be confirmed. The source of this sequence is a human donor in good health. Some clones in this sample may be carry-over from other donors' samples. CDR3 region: CASRQTGENTGELFF.